This T cell receptor (beta chain) derives from a study of shared clonotypes between healthy human individuals. Notes on the study in general: Blood was the sole source, and tissue repertoires probably differ.

Generated by immunoSEQ multiplex PCR, the TCRdb table keeps only in-frame clones and is missing some. The top ten clones hold 0.3% of a sample with hundreds of thousands of clones, roughly 98% of them seen once. Details on this clone: As yet, its antigen is unknown.

It was CD45RO-negative cells, positively selected for CCR7, that made up naive CD8 cells, with terminally differentiated effector memory CD45RA+ cells excluded. The CDR3 runs 17 residues. CDR1 is SGDLS, CDR2 YYNGEE, per germline. Germline trimming cut 0 bases from V and 8 bases from J; bases unmatched to any gene: 14. This TCR was recovered from a man aged 25-45 years in good health. The genes are TRBV9 and TRBJ1-1; TRBD1 matches at 9 bases. The source material was naive CD8+ T cells sorted from blood. CDR3 DNA: TGTGCCAGCAGCGTAGCCCGACCGGACAGGGGAGATTTGGAAGCTTTCTTT. Encoded protein: CASSVARPDRGDLEAFF. The complete variable domain, with remaining parts taken from reference TRBV9 and TRBJ1-1, reads DSGVTQTPKHLITATGQRVTLRCSPRSGDLSVYWYQQSLDQGLQFLIQYYNGEERAKGNILERFSAQQFPDLHSELNLSSLELGDSALYFCASSVARPDRGDLEAFFGQGTRLTVV.